These T cell receptor beta chains were read from a single sample in a study of T cells after yellow fever vaccination. TCRdb reprocessed the 5' RACE reads via MiXCR and lists one record per CDR3 protein. The data contain 450,000 to 650,000 distinct CDR3 sequences, around an eighth of them singletons. Sequenced material: PBMCs, taken on the day of the yellow fever booster vaccination. These receptors came from a man aged 25-40 years who received the YFV17D yellow fever vaccine. Each CDR3 is given with its conserved first and last residue. D genes are given only for firm matches. Some rows mark clone size as missing; the rest say once, few, many or name a class of expanded clone.

d_call j_call clone_size v_call cdr3_nt cdr3_aa
- TRBJ1-3 - TRBV20-1 TGCAGTGCTAGAGGCCGGACTGGGGCTGGGAGAAACACCATATATTTT CSARGRTGAGRNTIYF
- TRBJ1-6 - TRBV5-1 TGCGCCAGCAGCACCTCGGATAATTCACCCCTCCACTTT CASSTSDNSPLHF
- TRBJ1-1 few TRBV28 TGTGCCAGCAGTTTTTGGGGTCGGGCTTTCTTT CASSFWGRAFF
TRBD1 TRBJ2-7 - TRBV29-1 TGCAGCGTTGATTTGGGACAGGGTTTCAACGAGCAGTACTTC CSVDLGQGFNEQYF
- TRBJ2-2 - TRBV5-1 TGCGCCAGCAGCTCCCCCCCCGTTAGTGTTACCGGGGAGCTGTTTTTT CASSSPPVSVTGELFF
- TRBJ2-5 few TRBV20-1 TGCAGTGCTAGAGAACGCGGGATTGAGACCCAGTACTTC CSARERGIETQYF
- TRBJ2-1 few TRBV9 TGTGCCAGCAGCCTCAAAGAGGTAGAAATCGGTGAGCAGTTCTTC CASSLKEVEIGEQFF
TRBD2 TRBJ2-7 - TRBV20-1 TGCAGTGCCAGGCCGGGACTAGCCTACGAGCAGTACTTC CSARPGLAYEQYF
TRBD1 TRBJ1-2 few TRBV7-2 TGTGCCAGCAGCTTAGGACAGGGCAGGGGCTACACCTTC CASSLGQGRGYTF
TRBD2 TRBJ2-1 - TRBV30 TGTGCCTGGGAAACTAGCGGGGCCTACAATGAGCAGTTCTTC CAWETSGAYNEQFF